The T cell receptor (beta chain) described here comes from a study of blood T cell repertoires in COVID-19. TCRdb's table, derived via immunoSEQ multiplex PCR, lists solely in-frame clones and lacks some. The table lists 45,000 to 55,000 clones, more than 75% of them singletons. CDR3 length equals 18 residues. The germline gives CDR1 SEHNR, CDR2 FQNEAQ (reference sequence). The ends lost 1 base at V and 2 bases at J; junction bases unmatched: 10. The TCR comes from an elderly woman with acute or convalescent COVID-19. The specimen sequenced was peripheral blood. The rearrangement uses TRBV7-9 and TRBJ2-2, with 7 bases that match TRBD2. CDR3 sequence: CASSLGRGLADNTGELFF. CDR3 sequence (DNA): TGTGCCAGCAGCTTAGGGCGTGGGCTAGCGGACAACACCGGGGAGCTGTTTTTT.